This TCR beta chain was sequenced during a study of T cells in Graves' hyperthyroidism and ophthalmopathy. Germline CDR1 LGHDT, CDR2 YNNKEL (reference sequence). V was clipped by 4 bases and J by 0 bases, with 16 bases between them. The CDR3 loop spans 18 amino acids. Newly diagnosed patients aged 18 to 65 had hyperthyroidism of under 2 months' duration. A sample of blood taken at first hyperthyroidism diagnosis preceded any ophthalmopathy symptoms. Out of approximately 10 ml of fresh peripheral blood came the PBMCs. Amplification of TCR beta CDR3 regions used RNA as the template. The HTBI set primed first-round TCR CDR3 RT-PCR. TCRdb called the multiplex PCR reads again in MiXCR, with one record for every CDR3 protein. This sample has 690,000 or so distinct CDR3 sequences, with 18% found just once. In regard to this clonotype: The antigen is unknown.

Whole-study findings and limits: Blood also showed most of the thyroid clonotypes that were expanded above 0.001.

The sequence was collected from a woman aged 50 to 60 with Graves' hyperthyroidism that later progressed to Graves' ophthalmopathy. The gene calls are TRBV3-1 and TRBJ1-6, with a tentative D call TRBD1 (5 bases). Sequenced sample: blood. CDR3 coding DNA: TGTGCCAGCAGCCCCCGGGGCCGTAGGAGCTCCTATAATTCACCCCTCCACTTT. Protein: CASSPRGRRSSYNSPLHF. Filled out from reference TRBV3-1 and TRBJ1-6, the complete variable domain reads DTAVSQTPKYLVTQMGNDKSIKCEQNLGHDTMYWYKQDSKKFLKIMFSYNNKELIINETVPNRFSPKSPDKAHLNLHINSLELGDSAVYFCASSPRGRRSSYNSPLHFGNGTRLTVT.